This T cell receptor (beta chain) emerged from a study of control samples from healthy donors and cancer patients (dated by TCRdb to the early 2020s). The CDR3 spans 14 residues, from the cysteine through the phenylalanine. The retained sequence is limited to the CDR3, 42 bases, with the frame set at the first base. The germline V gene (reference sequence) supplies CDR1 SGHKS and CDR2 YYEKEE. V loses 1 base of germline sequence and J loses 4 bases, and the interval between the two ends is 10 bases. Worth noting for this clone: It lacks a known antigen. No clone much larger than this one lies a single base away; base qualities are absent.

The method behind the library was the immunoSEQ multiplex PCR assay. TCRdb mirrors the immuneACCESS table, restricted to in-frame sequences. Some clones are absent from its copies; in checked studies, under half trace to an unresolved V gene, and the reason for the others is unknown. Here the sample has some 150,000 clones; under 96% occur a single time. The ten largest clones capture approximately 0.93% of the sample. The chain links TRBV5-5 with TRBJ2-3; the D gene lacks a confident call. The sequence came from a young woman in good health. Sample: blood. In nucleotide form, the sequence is TGTGCCAGCAGCTTGCAGGTCGGGCCAGATACGCAGTATTTT. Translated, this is CASSLQVGPDTQYF.